The rows below give T cell receptor beta chains drawn from one sample of a study of T cell responses to AZD1222 COVID-19 vaccine. Profiled with immunoSEQ multiplex PCR; TCRdb holds only in-frame clones, not every one. The table lists around 140,000 clones, approximately 94% of them singletons, with around 4.7% in the top ten. The sample consisted of peripheral blood, taken on day 0 of AZD1222 vaccination. These receptors came from an adult in good health. The conserved cysteine and the conserved F or W are not part of the CDR3 here.

TRBV7-2,ASSPSGARTDTQY
TRBV7-9,ASTSGGNTGELF
TRBV7-2,ASSNGLAGDGDTQY
TRBV9,ASSPRGQGAHNEQF
TRBV6-2/TRBV6-3,ASSPDRGKGNQPQH
TRBV4-1,ASSVTGGLDTGELF
TRBV13,ASSLKGLERTDTQY
TRBV6-6,ASSYRQGMNTEAF
TRBV27,ASSFLGLAGPETQY
TRBV9,ASSVYDSPYNEQF
TRBV18,ASSRKERNSPLH
TRBV11-2,ASSFRGGGGTYNEQF
TRBV7-2,ASSPWAGGNWETQY
TRBV5-8,ASSSSLRGPTDTQY
TRBV6-5,ASSPGTTYNEQF
TRBV19,ASSIPTGAMSQPQH
TRBV18,ASSPTGTGANEKLF
TRBV29-1,SAKIEARVNTEAF
TRBV6-1,ASSEVTEPNSPLH
TRBV7-6,ASSAILATDTQY
TRBV12-3/TRBV12-4,ASSAIGNQPQH
TRBV6-5,ASSYELAGTNEQF